This is a list of T cell receptor beta chains from one sample in a study of cytomegalovirus exposure and HLA in healthy donors. Generated by immunoSEQ multiplex PCR, the TCRdb table keeps only in-frame clones and is missing some. The profile shows approximately 160,000 clones, about 88% of them singletons. What was sequenced was PBMCs. The receptors derive from a woman under 30 in good health and CMV-seropositive. CDR3s include the opening cysteine and the closing phenylalanine or tryptophan. A D gene is named only where the DNA matches it firmly. Clone size, where shown, is once, few, many, or a class for clones that have expanded.

v_call	d_call	j_call	clone_size	cdr3_aa	cdr3_nt
TRBV6-5	TRBD1	TRBJ1-3	.	CATSDRVTGNTIYF	TGTGCCACGTCGGACAGGGTAACTGGAAACACCATATATTTT
TRBV25-1	.	TRBJ2-7	.	CASSVQDYEQYF	TGTGCCAGCAGCGTACAGGACTACGAGCAGTACTTC
TRBV10-3	.	TRBJ2-3	.	CAISETTGTSITDTQYF	TGTGCCATCAGTGAGACTACCGGGACATCAATCACAGATACGCAGTATTTT
TRBV2	.	TRBJ1-1	.	CASSEDSQGGTEAFF	TGTGCCAGCAGTGAAGACTCCCAGGGAGGGACTGAAGCTTTCTTT
TRBV14	.	TRBJ1-2	.	CASSQGAGNYGYTF	TGTGCCAGCAGCCAAGGGGCAGGGAACTATGGCTACACCTTC
TRBV19	.	TRBJ2-5	.	CASSSRWETQYF	TGTGCCAGTAGTTCACGGTGGGAGACCCAGTACTTC
TRBV9	.	TRBJ1-1	.	CASSVGANTEAFF	TGTGCCAGCAGCGTAGGGGCGAACACTGAAGCTTTCTTT
TRBV28	.	TRBJ2-5	.	CASSSPRRLDLETQYF	TGTGCCAGCAGTTCCCCGCGGAGGTTGGATCTAGAGACCCAGTACTTC
TRBV5-1	.	TRBJ2-5	.	CASSFRGQETQYF	TGCGCCAGCAGCTTCAGGGGCCAAGAGACCCAGTACTTC
TRBV10-3	TRBD1	TRBJ2-7	once	CAISEYGDRGHSYEQYF	TGTGCCATCAGTGAGTATGGTGACAGGGGGCACTCCTACGAGCAGTACTTC
TRBV28	.	TRBJ2-7	.	CASSLPPSRYEQYF	TGTGCCAGCAGTTTACCCCCTAGCCGCTACGAGCAGTACTTC
TRBV5-1	.	TRBJ1-3	.	CASSLPGTGNTIYF	TGCGCCAGCAGCTTGCCGGGAACTGGAAACACCATATATTTT
TRBV12-5	.	TRBJ2-1	medium-sized	CASGPRDLNEQFF	TGTGCTAGTGGCCCACGGGACTTAAATGAGCAGTTCTTC